The sequence of this T cell receptor beta chain was determined in a study of T-cell reconstitution after alpha-beta-depleted transplantation in children. For TCRbeta, the library was prepared with unique molecular identifiers. MiXCR, run by TCRdb on the PCR reads, gives a single entry per CDR3 protein. The data hold some 490,000 distinct CDR3 sequences, with approximately 12% observed a single time. V lost 1 base and J 0 bases, leaving 10 bases between the germline ends. Germline CDR1 reads LGHDT; CDR2 reads YNNKEL (reference sequence). The CDR3 length is 15 residues. This clonotype turned up a few times.

The gene calls are TRBV3-1 and TRBJ2-7; a possible D gene is TRBD2 (5 bases). This receptor was taken from a human donor who donated a stem cell graft to a child with combined immunodeficiency. The sample was PBMCs from the stem cell graft donor, taken from the stem cell graft. The CDR3 region has the DNA TGTGCCAGCAGCCAAGGGCATCGGGGCTCCTACGAGCAGTACTTC. The encoded protein is CASSQGHRGSYEQYF.